This T cell receptor beta chain stems from a study of graft-versus-host responses after intestinal transplantation. The V and J ends lost 3 bases and 4 bases respectively, with 15 bases between them. Germline V gene data show CDR1 as LNHDA and CDR2 as SQIVND (reference sequence). This CDR3 has 15 amino acids. Only in-frame clones appear in the TCRdb table, and some are missing; sequencing was by immunoSEQ multiplex PCR. The sample lists tens of thousands of clones, 89% seen once, with roughly 2.6% in the top ten. This clone appeared a few times. The antigen remains unidentified. Here the sequenced sample was unstimulated CD8+ T cells sorted from spleen or lymph node cells, taken before intestinal transplant. The clonotype originates from a human donor who received an intestinal transplant. The chain employs TRBV19 and TRBJ1-1; D may be TRBD1 (5 bases). Here the CDR3 reads CASSMKGPSATEAFF. The CDR3, as DNA: TGTGCCAGTAGTATGAAGGGGCCTTCCGCCACTGAAGCTTTCTTT.